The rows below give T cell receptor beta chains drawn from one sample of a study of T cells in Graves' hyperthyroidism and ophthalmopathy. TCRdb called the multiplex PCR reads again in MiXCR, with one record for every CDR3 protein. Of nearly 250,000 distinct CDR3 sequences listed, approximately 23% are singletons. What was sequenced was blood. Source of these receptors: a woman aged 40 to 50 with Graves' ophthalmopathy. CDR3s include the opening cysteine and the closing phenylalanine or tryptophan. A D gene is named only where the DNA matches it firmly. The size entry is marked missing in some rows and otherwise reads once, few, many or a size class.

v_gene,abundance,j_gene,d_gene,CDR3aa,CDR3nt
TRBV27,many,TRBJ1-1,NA,CASLNLGNTEAFF,TGTGCCAGCCTTAACCTTGGAAACACTGAAGCTTTCTTT
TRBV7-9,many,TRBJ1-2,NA,CASSLWQNYGYTF,TGTGCCAGCAGCTTATGGCAAAACTATGGCTACACCTTC
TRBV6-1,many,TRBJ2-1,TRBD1,CASSVGQAIYNEQFF,TGTGCCAGCAGTGTCGGACAGGCCATCTACAATGAGCAGTTCTTC
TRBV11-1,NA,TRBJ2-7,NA,CASSLDVARSSYEQYF,TGTGCCAGCAGCTTAGATGTGGCGAGGAGCTCCTACGAGCAGTACTTC
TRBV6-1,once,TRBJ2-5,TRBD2,CASKRTSGGETQYF,TGTGCCAGCAAGCGGACTAGCGGGGGGGAGACCCAGTACTTC
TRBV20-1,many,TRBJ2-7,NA,CSAGRGGYYEQYF,TGCAGTGCTGGACGGGGCGGATACTACGAGCAGTACTTC
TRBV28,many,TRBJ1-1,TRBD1,CASSSPGQGAGEAFF,TGTGCCAGCAGTTCCCCGGGACAGGGGGCCGGTGAAGCTTTCTTT
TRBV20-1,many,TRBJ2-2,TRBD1,CSARTGWNTGELFF,TGCAGTGCGAGGACAGGGTGGAACACCGGGGAGCTGTTTTTT
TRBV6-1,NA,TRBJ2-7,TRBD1,CASRVLSGTGGYEQYF,TGTGCCAGCAGAGTTTTATCCGGGACAGGGGGCTACGAGCAGTACTTC
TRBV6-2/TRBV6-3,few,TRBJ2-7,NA,CASYGEAYEQSF,TGTGCCAGCTACGGGGAAGCCTACGAGCAGTCCTTC
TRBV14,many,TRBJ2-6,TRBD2,CASSQFLITSAFSGANVLTF,TGTGCCAGCAGCCAATTCCTTATAACTAGCGCTTTCTCTGGGGCCAACGTCCTGACTTTC
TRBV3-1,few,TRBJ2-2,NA,CASSQELLGGELFF,TGTGCCAGCAGCCAAGAATTGCTCGGCGGGGAGCTGTTTTTT
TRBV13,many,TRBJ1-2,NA,CASSFLQSTYGYTF,TGTGCCAGCAGCTTTTTACAGTCGACCTATGGCTACACCTTC
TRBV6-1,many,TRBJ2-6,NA,CAVTRSGANVLIF,TGTGCCGTCACCCGCTCTGGGGCCAACGTCCTGATTTTC
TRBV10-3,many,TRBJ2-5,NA,CAISESGSKETQYF,TGTGCCATCAGTGAGTCAGGCAGTAAAGAGACCCAGTACTTC
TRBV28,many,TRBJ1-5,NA,CASSLRWQVLGNQPQHF,TGTGCCAGCAGTTTAAGATGGCAGGTACTAGGCAATCAGCCCCAGCATTTT
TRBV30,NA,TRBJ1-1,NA,CAWRRDTEAFF,TGTGCCTGGAGGCGGGACACTGAAGCTTTCTTT
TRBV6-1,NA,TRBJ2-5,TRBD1,CASSGRTGTYQETQYF,TGTGCCAGCAGTGGTAGGACAGGCACGTACCAAGAGACCCAGTACTTC
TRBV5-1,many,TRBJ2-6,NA,CASSSQGSGANVLTF,TGCGCCAGCAGCTCCCAGGGGTCCGGGGCCAACGTCCTGACTTTC
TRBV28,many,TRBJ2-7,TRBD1,CASSFINDRETYEQYF,TGTGCCAGCAGTTTTATTAATGACAGGGAGACTTACGAGCAGTACTTC
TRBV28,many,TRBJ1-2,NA,CASRPRGFGYTF,TGTGCCAGCAGACCTAGGGGGTTTGGCTACACCTTC
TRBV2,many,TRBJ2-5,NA,CASSEWVEETQYF,TGTGCCAGCAGTGAATGGGTGGAGGAGACCCAGTACTTC
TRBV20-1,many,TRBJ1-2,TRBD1,CSASPQGVGYGYTF,TGCAGTGCTAGCCCTCAGGGGGTTGGGTATGGCTACACCTTC
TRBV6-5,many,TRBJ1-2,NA,CASSYSMEGSGYTF,TGTGCCAGCAGTTACTCGATGGAGGGGTCTGGCTACACCTTC
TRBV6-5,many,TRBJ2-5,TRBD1,CASSYSRTGGETQYF,TGTGCCAGCAGTTACTCGAGGACAGGGGGAGAGACCCAGTACTTC
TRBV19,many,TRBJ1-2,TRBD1,CASSIGTGYGYGYTF,TGTGCCAGTAGTATTGGGACAGGGTATGGCTATGGCTACACCTTC
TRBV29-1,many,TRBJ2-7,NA,CSAQVGEHFSEQYF,TGCAGCGCCCAGGTAGGGGAACACTTCTCCGAGCAGTACTTC
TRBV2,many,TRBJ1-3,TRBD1,CASATGTSGNTIYF,TGTGCCAGCGCGACAGGGACCTCTGGAAACACCATATATTTT
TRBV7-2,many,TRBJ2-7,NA,CASSPGQPTYEQYF,TGTGCCAGCAGCCCAGGACAACCGACCTACGAGCAGTACTTC
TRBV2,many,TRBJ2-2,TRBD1,CASRQGGYTGELFF,TGTGCCAGCAGACAGGGGGGATACACCGGGGAGCTGTTTTTT
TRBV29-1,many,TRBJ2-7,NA,CSVDIGTKGTYEQYF,TGCAGCGTTGATATCGGGACAAAGGGCACCTACGAGCAGTACTTC
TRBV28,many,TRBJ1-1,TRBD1,CASSSWTGPNTEAFF,TGTGCCAGCAGTTCGTGGACAGGACCGAACACTGAAGCTTTCTTT
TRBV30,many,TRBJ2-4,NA,CAQGTTKNIQYF,TGTGCGCAGGGAACAACCAAAAACATTCAGTACTTC
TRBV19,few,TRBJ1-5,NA,CASTRGRGTSNQPQHF,TGTGCCAGTACGCGGGGGCGCGGCACCAGCAATCAGCCCCAGCATTTT
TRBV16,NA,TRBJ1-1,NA,CASSPTSGNTEAFF,TGTGCCAGCAGCCCCACCTCAGGGAACACTGAAGCTTTCTTT
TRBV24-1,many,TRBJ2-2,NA,CATEGSSNTGELFF,TGTGCCACCGAGGGGTCTTCGAACACCGGGGAGCTGTTTTTT
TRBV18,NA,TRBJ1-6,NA,CASSPEGQTNSPLHF,TGTGCCAGCTCACCGGAAGGACAGACAAATTCACCCCTCCACTTT
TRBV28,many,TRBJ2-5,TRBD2,CASSSRGGGSETQYF,TGTGCCAGCAGTTCCCGGGGGGGTGGGTCAGAGACCCAGTACTTC
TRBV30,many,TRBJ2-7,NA,CAWSATGREQYF,TGTGCCTGGAGTGCGACAGGCCGCGAGCAGTACTTC
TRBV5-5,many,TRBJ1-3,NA,CASSEDLFSGNTIYF,TGTGCCAGCAGCGAGGACCTATTCTCTGGAAACACCATATATTTT
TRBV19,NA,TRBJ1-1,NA,CASSISAGVNTEAFF,TGTGCCAGTAGTATATCGGCAGGCGTGAACACTGAAGCTTTCTTT
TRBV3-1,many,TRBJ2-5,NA,CASSQDLRFRETQYF,TGTGCCAGCAGCCAAGACCTTAGGTTTCGGGAGACCCAGTACTTC
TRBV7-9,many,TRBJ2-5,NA,CASSFEWTQYF,TGTGCCAGCAGCTTTGAGTGGACCCAGTACTTC
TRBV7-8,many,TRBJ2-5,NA,CASSGPRISKTQYF,TGTGCCAGCAGCGGCCCCCGGATAAGCAAGACCCAGTACTTC
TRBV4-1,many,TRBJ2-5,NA,CASSPSSFGETQYF,TGCGCCAGCAGTCCCTCTTCATTCGGGGAGACCCAGTACTTC
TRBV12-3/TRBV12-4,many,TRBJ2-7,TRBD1,CASSPGGEGYEQYF,TGTGCCAGCAGTCCAGGGGGCGAGGGCTACGAGCAGTACTTC
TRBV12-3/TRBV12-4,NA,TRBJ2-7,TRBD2,CASTTRGLAGTYEQYF,TGTGCCAGCACCACAAGGGGACTAGCGGGAACCTACGAGCAGTACTTC
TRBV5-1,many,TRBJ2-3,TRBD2,CASSLGPAGGSDTQYF,TGCGCCAGCAGCTTGGGGCCAGCGGGAGGTTCAGATACGCAGTATTTT
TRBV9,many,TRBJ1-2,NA,CASSVEDQLYSNYGYTF,TGTGCCAGCAGCGTAGAGGACCAATTATATTCTAACTATGGCTACACCTTC
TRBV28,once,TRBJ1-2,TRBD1,CASSLLQGVHGYTF,TGTGCCAGCAGTTTACTTCAGGGGGTGCATGGCTACACCTTC
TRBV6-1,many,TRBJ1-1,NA,CASNHQGWAFF,TGTGCCAGCAACCACCAGGGGTGGGCTTTCTTT
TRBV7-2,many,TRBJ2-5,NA,CASSLAVGAGGETQYF,TGTGCCAGCAGCTTAGCGGTGGGAGCGGGTGGGGAGACCCAGTACTTC
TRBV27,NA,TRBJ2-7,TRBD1,CASSFRGRNGEAYEQYF,TGTGCCAGCAGTTTCAGGGGGCGGAACGGGGAGGCCTACGAGCAGTACTTC
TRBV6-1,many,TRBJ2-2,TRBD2,CASGRESSNTGELFF,TGTGCCAGCGGGCGGGAGAGCTCGAACACCGGGGAGCTGTTTTTT